This TCR beta chain was recovered during a study of control samples from healthy donors and cancer patients. Looked up from germline, CDR1 is MNHNY and CDR2 is SVGAGI (reference sequence). The CDR3 covers 12 residues. This clone was counted once. One end of the junction does not line up with germline, which may come from a read error. Some clones are missing from TCRdb's copy, which holds only in-frame ones; the method was immunoSEQ multiplex PCR. Among 100,000 to 150,000 clones listed, more than 70% were seen once. This receptor was taken from a man aged 60-69 years in good health. This sequence joins TRBV6-6 and TRBJ2-5, with D tentatively TRBD1 (6 bases). Material for sequencing was blood. The CDR3 loop is CASSYSRDRPHF. The DNA for the CDR3 is TGTGCCAGCAGTTACTCCCGAGACAGGCCCCACTTC.